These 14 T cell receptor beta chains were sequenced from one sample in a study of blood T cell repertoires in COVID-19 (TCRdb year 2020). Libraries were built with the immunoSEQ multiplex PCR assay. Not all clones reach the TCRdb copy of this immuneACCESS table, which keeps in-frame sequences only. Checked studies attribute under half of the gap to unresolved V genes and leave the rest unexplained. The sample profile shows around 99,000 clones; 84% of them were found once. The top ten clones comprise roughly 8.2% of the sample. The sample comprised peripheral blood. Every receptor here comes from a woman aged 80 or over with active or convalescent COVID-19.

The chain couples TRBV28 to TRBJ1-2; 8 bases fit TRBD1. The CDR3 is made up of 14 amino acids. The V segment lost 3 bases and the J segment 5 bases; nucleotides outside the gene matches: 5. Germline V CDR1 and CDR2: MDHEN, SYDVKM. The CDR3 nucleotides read TGTGCCAGCAGTTTGTCCACAGGGGGGTATGGCTACACCTTC. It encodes CASSLSTGGYGYTF.

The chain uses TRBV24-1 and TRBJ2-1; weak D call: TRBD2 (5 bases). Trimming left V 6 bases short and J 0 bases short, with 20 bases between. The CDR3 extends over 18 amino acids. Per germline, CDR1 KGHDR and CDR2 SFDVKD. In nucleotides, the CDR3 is TGTGCCACCAGTTCGACTACACTTACGGCGAGCTCCTACAATGAGCAGTTCTTC. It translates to CATSSTTLTASSYNEQFF.

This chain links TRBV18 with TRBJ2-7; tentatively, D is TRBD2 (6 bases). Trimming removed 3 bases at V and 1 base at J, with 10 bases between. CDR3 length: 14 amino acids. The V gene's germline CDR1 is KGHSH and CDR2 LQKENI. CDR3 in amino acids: CASSPGGVSYEQYF. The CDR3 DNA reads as TGTGCCAGCTCACCCGGGGGAGTTTCCTACGAGCAGTACTTC.

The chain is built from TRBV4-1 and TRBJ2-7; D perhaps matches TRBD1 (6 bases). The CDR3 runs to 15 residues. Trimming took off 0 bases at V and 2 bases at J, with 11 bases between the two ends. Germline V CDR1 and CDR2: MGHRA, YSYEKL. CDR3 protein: CASSQDTGSPYEQYF. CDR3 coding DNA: TGCGCCAGCAGCCAAGACACAGGGAGCCCCTACGAGCAGTACTTC.

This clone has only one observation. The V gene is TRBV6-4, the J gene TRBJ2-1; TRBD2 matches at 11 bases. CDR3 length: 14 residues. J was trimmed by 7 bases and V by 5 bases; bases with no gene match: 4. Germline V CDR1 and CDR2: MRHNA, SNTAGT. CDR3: CASSRASGRNEQFF. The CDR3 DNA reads TGTGCCAGCAGTCGGGCTAGCGGGAGGAATGAGCAGTTCTTC.

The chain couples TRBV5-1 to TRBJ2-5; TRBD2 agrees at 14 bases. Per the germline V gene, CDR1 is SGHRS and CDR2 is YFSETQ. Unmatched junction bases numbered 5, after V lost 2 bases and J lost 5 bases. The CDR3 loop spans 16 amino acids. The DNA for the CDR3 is TGCGCCAGCAGCTTATCGACTAGCGGGAGGGGGGAGACCCAGTACTTC. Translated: CASSLSTSGRGETQYF.

The CDR3 loop is CASDGGQRGKNIQYF. DNA of the CDR3: TGCGCCAGCGACGGGGGGCAGCGGGGGAAAAACATTCAGTACTTC. This chain connects TRBV23-1 to TRBJ2-4; 8 bases are shared with TRBD2. TRBV23-1 qualifies as an ORF whose function is uncertain. V lost 8 bases and J lost 4; bases outside the gene matches: 10. The CDR3 totals 15 residues.

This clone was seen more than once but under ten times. In DNA form, the CDR3 reads TGCGCCAGCAGCTTGGACGGGAGGAGCTCCTACGAGCAGTACTTC. Translating gives CASSLDGRSSYEQYF. This chain connects TRBV5-1 to TRBJ2-7; 7 positions agree with TRBD2. V lost 0 bases, J lost 0 bases, and 3 bases stayed unmatched. CDR1 and CDR2 from the germline V gene are SGHRS and YFSETQ. This CDR3 spans 15 amino acids.

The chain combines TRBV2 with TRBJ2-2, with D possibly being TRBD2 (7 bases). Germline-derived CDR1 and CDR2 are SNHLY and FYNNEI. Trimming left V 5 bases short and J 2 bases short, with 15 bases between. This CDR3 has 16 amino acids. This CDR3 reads CASSWRGHSNTGELFF. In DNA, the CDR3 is TGTGCCAGCAGTTGGCGGGGGCATAGTAACACCGGGGAGCTGTTTTTT. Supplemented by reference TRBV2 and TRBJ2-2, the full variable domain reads EPEVTQTPSHQVTQMGQEVILRCVPISNHLYFYWYRQILGQKVEFLVSFYNNEISEKSEIFDDQFSVERPDGSNFTLKIRSTKLEDSAMYFCASSWRGHSNTGELFFGEGSRLTVL.

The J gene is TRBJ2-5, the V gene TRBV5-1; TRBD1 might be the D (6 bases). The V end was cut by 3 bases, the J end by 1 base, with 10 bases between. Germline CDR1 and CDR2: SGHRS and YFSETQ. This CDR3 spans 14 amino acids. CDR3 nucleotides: TGCGCCAGCAGCTCACCGGACAGCCAAGAGACCCAGTACTTC. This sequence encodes CASSSPDSQETQYF. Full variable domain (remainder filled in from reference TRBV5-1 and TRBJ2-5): KAGVTQTPRYLIKTRGQQVTLSCSPISGHRSVSWYQQTPGQGLQFLFEYFSETQRNKGNFPGRFSGRQFSNSRSEMNVSTLELGDSALYLCASSSPDSQETQYFGPGTRLLVL.

CDR3 nucleotides: TGCAGCGTACTCCTCCCTACTGCAAACCCCGAGACCCAGTACTTC. This sequence encodes CSVLLPTANPETQYF. The V and J genes are TRBV29-1 and TRBJ2-5; D remains ambiguous. Germline CDR1 and CDR2: SQVTM and ANQGSEA. The CDR3 extends over 15 amino acids. Trimming removed 6 bases at V and 5 bases at J, with 22 bases between.

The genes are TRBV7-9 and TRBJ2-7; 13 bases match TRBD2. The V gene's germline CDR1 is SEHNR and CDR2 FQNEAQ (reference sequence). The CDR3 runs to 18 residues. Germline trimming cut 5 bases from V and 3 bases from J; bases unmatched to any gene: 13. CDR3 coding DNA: TGTGCCAGCAGCCCACCGGAACTAGCGGGAGGGAGGGACTACGAGCAGTACTTC. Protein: CASSPPELAGGRDYEQYF. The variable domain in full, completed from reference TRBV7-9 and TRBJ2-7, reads DTGVSQNPRHKITKRGQNVTFRCDPISEHNRLYWYRQTLGQGPEFLTYFQNEAQLEKSRLLSDRFSAERPKGSFSTLEIQRTEQGDSAMYLCASSPPELAGGRDYEQYFGPGTRLTVT.

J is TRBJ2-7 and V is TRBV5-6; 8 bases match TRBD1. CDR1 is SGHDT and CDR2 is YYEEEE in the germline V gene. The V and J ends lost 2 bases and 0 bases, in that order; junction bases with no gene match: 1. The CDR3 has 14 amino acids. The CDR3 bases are TGTGCCAGCAGCTTCGGGACAGGCTCCTACGAGCAGTACTTC. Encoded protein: CASSFGTGSYEQYF.

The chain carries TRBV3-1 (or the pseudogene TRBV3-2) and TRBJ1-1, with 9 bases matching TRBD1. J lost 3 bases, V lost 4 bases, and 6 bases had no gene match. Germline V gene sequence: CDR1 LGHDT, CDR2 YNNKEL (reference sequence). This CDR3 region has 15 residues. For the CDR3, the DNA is TGTGCCAGCAGCCCGGGGACAGGGTCCTACACTGAAGCTTTCTTT. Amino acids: CASSPGTGSYTEAFF.